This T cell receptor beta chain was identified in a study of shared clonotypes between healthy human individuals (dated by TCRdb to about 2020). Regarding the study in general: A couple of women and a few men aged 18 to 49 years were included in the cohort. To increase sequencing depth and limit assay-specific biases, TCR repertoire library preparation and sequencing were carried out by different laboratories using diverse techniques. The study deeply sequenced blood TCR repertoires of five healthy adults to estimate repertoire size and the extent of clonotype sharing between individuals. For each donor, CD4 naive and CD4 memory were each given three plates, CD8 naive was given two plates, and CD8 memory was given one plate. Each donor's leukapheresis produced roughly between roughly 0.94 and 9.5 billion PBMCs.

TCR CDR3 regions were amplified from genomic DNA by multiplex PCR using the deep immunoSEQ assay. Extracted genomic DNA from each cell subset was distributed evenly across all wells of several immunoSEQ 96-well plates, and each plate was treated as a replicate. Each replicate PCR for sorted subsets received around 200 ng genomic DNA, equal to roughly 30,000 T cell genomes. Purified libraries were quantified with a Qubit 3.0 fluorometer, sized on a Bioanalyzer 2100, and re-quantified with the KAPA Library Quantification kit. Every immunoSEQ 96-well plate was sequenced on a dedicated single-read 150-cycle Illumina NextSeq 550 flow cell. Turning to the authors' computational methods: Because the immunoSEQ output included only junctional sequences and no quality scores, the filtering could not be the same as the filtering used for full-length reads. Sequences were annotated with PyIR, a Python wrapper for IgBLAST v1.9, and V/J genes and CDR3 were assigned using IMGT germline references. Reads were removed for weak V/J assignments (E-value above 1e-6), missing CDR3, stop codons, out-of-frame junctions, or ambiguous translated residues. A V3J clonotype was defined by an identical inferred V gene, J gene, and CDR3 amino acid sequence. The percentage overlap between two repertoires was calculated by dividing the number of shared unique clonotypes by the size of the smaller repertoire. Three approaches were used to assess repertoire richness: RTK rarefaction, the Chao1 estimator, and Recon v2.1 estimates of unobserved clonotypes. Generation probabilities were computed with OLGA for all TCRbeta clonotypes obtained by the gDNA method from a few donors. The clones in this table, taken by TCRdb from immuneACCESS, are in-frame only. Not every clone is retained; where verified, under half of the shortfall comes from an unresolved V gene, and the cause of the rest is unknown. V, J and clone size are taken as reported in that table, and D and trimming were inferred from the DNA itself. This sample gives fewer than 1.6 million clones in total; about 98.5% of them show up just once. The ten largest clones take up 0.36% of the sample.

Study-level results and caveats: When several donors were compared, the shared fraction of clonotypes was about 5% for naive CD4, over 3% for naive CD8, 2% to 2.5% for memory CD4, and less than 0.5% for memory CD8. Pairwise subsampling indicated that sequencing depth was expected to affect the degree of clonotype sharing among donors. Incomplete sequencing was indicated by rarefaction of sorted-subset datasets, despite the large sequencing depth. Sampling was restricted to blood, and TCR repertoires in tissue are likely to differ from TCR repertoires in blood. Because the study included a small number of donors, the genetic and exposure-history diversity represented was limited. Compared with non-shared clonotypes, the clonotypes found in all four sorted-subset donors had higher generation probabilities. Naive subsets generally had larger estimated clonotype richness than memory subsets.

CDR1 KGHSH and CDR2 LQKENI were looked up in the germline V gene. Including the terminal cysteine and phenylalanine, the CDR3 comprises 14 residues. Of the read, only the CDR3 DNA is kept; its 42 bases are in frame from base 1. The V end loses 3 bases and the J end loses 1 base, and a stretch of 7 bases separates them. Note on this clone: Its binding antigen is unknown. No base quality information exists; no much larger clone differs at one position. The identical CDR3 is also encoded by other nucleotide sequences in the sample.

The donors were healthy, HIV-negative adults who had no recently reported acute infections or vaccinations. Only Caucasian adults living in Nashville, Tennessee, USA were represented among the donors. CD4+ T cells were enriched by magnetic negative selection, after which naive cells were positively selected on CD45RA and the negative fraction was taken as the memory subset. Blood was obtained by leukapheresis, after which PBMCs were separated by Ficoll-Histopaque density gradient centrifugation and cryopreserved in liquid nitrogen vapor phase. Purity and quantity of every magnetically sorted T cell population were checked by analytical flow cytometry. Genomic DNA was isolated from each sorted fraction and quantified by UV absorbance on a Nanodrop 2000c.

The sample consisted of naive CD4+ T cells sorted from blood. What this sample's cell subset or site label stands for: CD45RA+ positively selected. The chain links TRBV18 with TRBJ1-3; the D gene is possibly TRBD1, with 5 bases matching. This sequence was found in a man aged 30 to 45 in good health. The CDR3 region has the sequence CASSPGRSGNTIYF. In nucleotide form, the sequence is TGTGCCAGCTCACCGGGGCGGTCTGGAAACACCATATATTTT.